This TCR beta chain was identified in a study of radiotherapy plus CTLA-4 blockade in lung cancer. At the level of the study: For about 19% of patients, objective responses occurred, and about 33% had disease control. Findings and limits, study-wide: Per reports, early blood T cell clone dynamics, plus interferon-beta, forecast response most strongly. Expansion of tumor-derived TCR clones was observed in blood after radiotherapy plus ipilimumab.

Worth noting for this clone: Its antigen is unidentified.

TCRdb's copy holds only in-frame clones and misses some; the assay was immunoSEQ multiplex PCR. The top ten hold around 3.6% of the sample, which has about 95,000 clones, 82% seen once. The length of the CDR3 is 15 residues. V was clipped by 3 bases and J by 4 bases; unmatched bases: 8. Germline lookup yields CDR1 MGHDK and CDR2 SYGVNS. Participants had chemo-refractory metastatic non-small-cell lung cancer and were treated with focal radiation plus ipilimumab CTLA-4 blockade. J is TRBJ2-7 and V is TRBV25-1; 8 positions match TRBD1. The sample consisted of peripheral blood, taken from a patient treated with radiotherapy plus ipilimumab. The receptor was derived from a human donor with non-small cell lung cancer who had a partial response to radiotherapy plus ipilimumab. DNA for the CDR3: TGTGCCAGCAGTGACCCGTCAGGGGGCTCATACGAGCAGTACTTC. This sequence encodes CASSDPSGGSYEQYF.